The 26 T cell receptor beta chains presented below share a single source sample, sequenced in a study of CXCR3-negative and CXCR3-positive naive CD8 T cells (dated by TCRdb to about 2019). The reads were generated on a NextSeq 550. The Human TCR Profiling Kit (MiLaboratory) was used to make UMI-labeled 5' RACE TRB cDNA libraries. TCRdb reprocessed the reads, so every CDR3 protein sequence counts as one entry and DNA is not shown. The table for this sample records 5,300 or so distinct CDR3 sequences. The ten largest clonotypes hold about 1.9% of the sample. Which antigens these TCRs recognize remains unknown. What the authors observed across the whole study: TRB CDR3s from CXCR3-positive naive cells showed higher hydrophobicity (lower Kidera factor 4), lower energy, and higher strength and volume indices than CXCR3-negative naive cells.

The material sequenced was naive CXCR3+ CD8+ T cells from blood. The sample's cell subset or site label is to be understood as: CD45RO-CCR7+CD27+CD95- naive CD8+ T cells expressing CXCR3 (TNR3+). These receptors were obtained from a human donor in good health. Some clones in this sample may be carry-over from other donors' samples.

This clonotype is classed as medium-sized by frequency. The rearrangement joins TRBV7-3 to TRBJ1-1; without DNA, the TCRdb call of TRBD1 cannot be checked. The CDR3 runs to 14 residues. Germline lookup yields CDR1 SGHTA and CDR2 FQGTGA. This CDR3 reads CASTPGGADTEAFF.

By frequency, this clonotype registers medium-sized (0.01 to 0.1%). This chain links TRBV7-9 with TRBJ1-1; TCRdb's D call, TRBD1, is unchecked because there is no DNA. Germline assignment: CDR1 SEHNR and CDR2 FQNEAQ (reference sequence). This CDR3 region has 17 residues. This CDR3 reads CASSLLGQGNLNTEAFF.

In terms of frequency, this clonotype is medium-sized. The chain links TRBV9 to TRBJ2-1; no DNA is available, so the TRBD1 call from TCRdb remains unchecked. This CDR3 is 14 amino acids long. Germline V lookup: CDR1 SGDLS, CDR2 YYNGEE. This CDR3 reads CASSSDSRVDEQFF.

This chain links TRBV20-1 with TRBJ1-2; TCRdb's D call, TRBD1, is unchecked because there is no DNA. The CDR3 is 14 residues long. Per the germline V gene, CDR1 is DFQATT and CDR2 is SNEGSKA (reference sequence). This CDR3 reads CSAADRALYYGYTF.

This clonotype shows up as medium-sized (0.01 to 0.1%) by frequency. The V and J genes are TRBV7-2 and TRBJ2-1. This CDR3 contains 15 residues. Germline lookup yields CDR1 SGHTA and CDR2 FQGNSA. The CDR3 here is CASSFSISSYNEQFF.

This clonotype counts as medium-sized by frequency. J is TRBJ2-7 and V is TRBV30; the TCRdb call, TRBD2, lacks DNA for checking. This CDR3 spans 13 amino acids. Germline assignment: CDR1 GTSNPN and CDR2 SVGIG (reference sequence). The CDR3 sequence: CAWEDYHYVEQYF.

The chain combines TRBV29-1 with TRBJ2-7. Germline CDR1 SQVTM, CDR2 ANQGSEA. The CDR3 spans 14 residues. CDR3 in amino acids: CSVETGFGHYEQYF.

This chain uses TRBV5-1 with TRBJ1-1; lacking DNA, the TRBD1 call made by TCRdb goes unchecked. The length of the CDR3 is 12 residues. CDR1 SGHRS and CDR2 YFSETQ come from the germline V gene. CDR3 in amino acids: CASRTGGTEAFF.

V is TRBV29-1 and J is TRBJ1-1. The CDR3 has 12 amino acids. CDR1 is SQVTM and CDR2 is ANQGSEA in the germline V gene. CDR3 amino acids: CSVMDINTEAFF.

This chain links TRBV4-3 with TRBJ2-3; no DNA is available, so the TRBD2 call from TCRdb remains unchecked. CDR1 and CDR2 from the germline V gene are LGHNA and YSLEER. The CDR3 sequence is 16 residues long. The CDR3: CASSQYGRADGDTQYF.

This clonotype is identified as medium-sized from frequency. The CDR3: CASSPYDGEQFF. V is TRBV27 and J is TRBJ2-1. Germline V gene lookup returns CDR1 MNHEY and CDR2 SMNVEV (reference sequence). This CDR3 is 12 amino acids long.

The chain carries TRBV19 and TRBJ1-5. The CDR3 is 14 amino acids. Germline V gene data show CDR1 as LNHDA and CDR2 as SQIVND (reference sequence). The CDR3 spells CASSQGSSNQPQHF. The entire variable domain, with the rest obtained from reference TRBV19 and TRBJ1-5, is as follows: DGGITQSPKYLFRKEGQNVTLSCEQNLNHDAMYWYRQDPGQGLRLIYYSQIVNDFQKGDIAEGYSVSREKKESFPLTVTSAQKNPTAFYLCASSQGSSNQPQHFGDGTRLSIL.

This clonotype is called medium-sized based on its frequency. The chain couples TRBV11-2 to TRBJ2-5; no DNA is available, so the TRBD1 call from TCRdb remains unchecked. In germline, CDR1 is SGHAT, CDR2 FQNNGV. CDR3 length equals 14 residues. CDR3 in amino acids: CASSPRFDGETQYF.

Its frequency marks this clonotype as medium-sized (0.01 to 0.1%). This chain joins TRBV7-8 and TRBJ2-7; TCRdb's D call of TRBD2 is untestable without DNA. The CDR3 runs 15 residues. The V gene's germline CDR1 is SGHVS and CDR2 FQNEAQ. The CDR3 loop is CASRGTTSGHYEQYF.

Considering frequency, this clonotype is medium-sized. The J gene is TRBJ2-7, the V gene TRBV7-9. Germline loops: CDR1 SEHNR, CDR2 FQNEAQ (reference sequence). The CDR3 spans 13 residues. The CDR3 protein is CASSLVSSYEQYF.

Frequency places this clonotype as medium-sized. V gene TRBV7-3 combines with J gene TRBJ2-7. The CDR3 length is 13 residues. The V gene's germline CDR1 is SGHTA and CDR2 FQGTGA. The CDR3 loop is CASQSRPSYEQYF.

The genes are TRBV20-1 and TRBJ1-1; absent DNA, TCRdb's TRBD1 call cannot be checked. The germline V gene encodes CDR1 DFQATT and CDR2 SNEGSKA (reference sequence). The CDR3 totals 18 residues. CDR3 sequence reads: CSALHKGQNIMPNTEAFF.

The rearrangement uses TRBV6-2 or TRBV6-3 and TRBJ2-1; TCRdb's D gene call, TRBD2, goes unchecked for lack of DNA. Germline loops: CDR1 MNHEY, CDR2 SVGEGT. This CDR3 contains 15 residues. The CDR3 reads CASSYGLAGANEQFF.

This clonotype is identified as medium-sized from frequency. CDR3 amino acids: CSAASLERGAYEQYF. This sequence joins TRBV29-1 and TRBJ2-7; the D gene TCRdb calls, TRBD1, cannot be checked with no DNA. The V gene's germline CDR1 is SQVTM and CDR2 ANQGSEA. This CDR3 has 15 amino acids.

This chain connects TRBV5-1 to TRBJ2-1; TCRdb gives TRBD2 as the D gene, but with no DNA this cannot be confirmed. CDR1 and CDR2 from the germline V gene are SGHRS and YFSETQ. The CDR3 sequence is 16 residues long. CDR3 in amino acids: CASSLGLAGVYNEQFF.

The chain recombines TRBV5-4 with TRBJ2-1; TCRdb's D gene call, TRBD2, goes unchecked for lack of DNA. The CDR3 extends over 18 amino acids. The germline V gene has CDR1 SGHNT and CDR2 YYREEE (reference sequence). Here the CDR3 reads CASSSGTSGGDHYNEQFF.

This chain uses TRBV24-1 with TRBJ2-7; lacking DNA, the TRBD2 call made by TCRdb goes unchecked. This CDR3 has 14 amino acids. CDR1 is KGHDR, CDR2 SFDVKD, per germline. CDR3 amino acids: CATSTGRSFDEQYF.

The chain couples TRBV2 to TRBJ2-3; the D call from TCRdb, TRBD1, cannot be confirmed without DNA. CDR1 and CDR2 (germline): SNHLY, FYNNEI. The CDR3 covers 17 residues. The CDR3 spells CASSERAQGASTDTQYF.

This clonotype counts as medium-sized by frequency. The rearrangement links TRBV9 to TRBJ1-2. The CDR3 has 13 residues. The germline V gene encodes CDR1 SGDLS and CDR2 YYNGEE. The CDR3 loop reads CASSVAEDYGYTF.

This clonotype is deemed medium-sized by its frequency. The chain carries TRBV6-5 and TRBJ1-1; TCRdb proposes TRBD1, but this gene call is untestable without DNA. Germline values: CDR1 MNHEY, CDR2 SVGAGI. This CDR3 is 14 amino acids long. The CDR3 is CASSYSGAGTEAFF.

This chain connects TRBV20-1 to TRBJ1-1. Germline CDR1 reads DFQATT; CDR2 reads SNEGSKA (reference sequence). CDR3 length equals 15 residues. The CDR3 is CSGVGNGAMNTEAFF.